Each of the 17 T cell receptor beta chains below was sequenced from the same sample in a study of technical replicates of blood from a handful of donors. The data were produced by immunoSEQ multiplex PCR, yet TCRdb's version contains in-frame clones alone and is incomplete. Of about 59,000 clones listed, 80% to 95% were seen once; the top ten hold less than 5%. Sequencing used PBMCs. The receptors here all came from a human donor in good health. Some clones in this sample may be carry-over from other donors' samples.

The V gene is TRBV5-5, the J gene TRBJ1-6; 9 nucleotides line up with TRBD1. The CDR3 has 15 amino acids. Germline CDR1 is SGHKS and CDR2 is YYEKEE (reference sequence). Trimming at V came to 6 bases and at J to 9 bases, leaving 10 bases not matched to a gene. The CDR3 sequence is CASKGGQGPSSPLHF. CDR3 sequence (DNA): TGTGCCAGCAAGGGTGGACAGGGGCCCAGTTCACCCCTCCACTTT.

V usage is TRBV20-1 and J usage is TRBJ2-7, with a possible D match to TRBD2 (5 bases). In germline, CDR1 is DFQATT, CDR2 SNEGSKA (reference sequence). V was shortened by 5 bases and J by 9 bases, with 5 bases between the two germline ends. This CDR3 region has 8 residues. The CDR3 sequence is CSARGQYF. The CDR3 region has the DNA TGCAGTGCTCGGGGGCAGTACTTC.

This clone was seen more than once but under ten times. The gene calls are TRBV29-1 and TRBJ2-6, with D possibly TRBD1 on 6 matching bases. The CDR3 extends over 15 amino acids. The germline CDR1 and CDR2 sequences are SQVTM and ANQGSEA. CDR3 in amino acids: CKGRGLRSGANVLTF. The CDR3, as DNA: TGCAAAGGAAGGGGGTTACGCTCTGGGGCCAACGTCCTGACTTTC.

The chain links TRBV21-1 to TRBJ1-1; the table's D call, TRBD1, was not checked against the DNA. TRBV21-1 is labeled a pseudogene. This CDR3 region has 16 residues. The CDR3 nucleotides are TGTGCCAGCAGCAAAGTGACCCCAGGGGGTTGGACTGAAGCTTTCTTT. Protein sequence: CASSKVTPGGWTEAFF.

V usage is TRBV7-2 and J usage is TRBJ1-2; D is uncertain. Germline CDR1 reads SGHTA; CDR2 reads FQGNSA. V lost 3 bases and J lost 4, with 3 bases in between. The CDR3 contains 11 residues. The CDR3 loop is CASSFSYGYTF. The CDR3 DNA reads TGTGCCAGCAGCTTTAGCTATGGCTACACCTTC.

The rearrangement uses TRBV5-4 and TRBJ2-7; the match to TRBD2 covers 11 bases. The germline V gene has CDR1 SGHNT and CDR2 YYREEE (reference sequence). This CDR3 region has 15 residues. Losses at the gene ends were 4 bases for V and 0 bases for J; bases not matched to a gene: 3. The CDR3 here is CASSKLAGVSYEQYF. The CDR3 DNA is TGTGCCAGCAGCAAACTAGCGGGAGTCTCCTACGAGCAGTACTTC.

The chain combines TRBV7-9 with TRBJ2-7; the match to TRBD1 covers 8 bases. Looked up from germline, CDR1 is SEHNR and CDR2 is FQNEAQ (reference sequence). The trim removed 3 bases at V and 5 bases at J, leaving 9 bases unmatched. The CDR3 is made up of 15 amino acids. The CDR3 DNA reads TGTGCCAGCAGCTTTGCCGGGACAGGAATAAACGAGCAGTACTTC. Amino acid sequence: CASSFAGTGINEQYF. Combining the CDR3 with reference TRBV7-9 and TRBJ2-7 gives the whole variable domain DTGVSQNPRHKITKRGQNVTFRCDPISEHNRLYWYRQTLGQGPEFLTYFQNEAQLEKSRLLSDRFSAERPKGSFSTLEIQRTEQGDSAMYLCASSFAGTGINEQYFGPGTRLTVT.

This CDR3 is CASSWDRGTEAFF. Written as DNA, the CDR3 is TGTGCCAGCAGCTGGGATAGGGGGACTGAAGCTTTCTTT. The chain couples TRBV5-8 to TRBJ1-1; D is perhaps TRBD1 (6 bases). V was cut by 3 bases and J by 5 bases, with 11 bases left in between. Germline CDR1 and CDR2: SGHTS and YDEGEE. CDR3 length: 13 amino acids. The full variable domain, rest sourced from reference TRBV5-8 and TRBJ1-1, is EAGVTQSPTHLIKTRGQQATLRCSPISGHTSVYWYQQALGLGLQFLLWYDEGEERNRGNFPPRFSGRQFPNYSSELNVNALELEDSALYLCASSWDRGTEAFFGQGTRLTVV.

The chain uses TRBV21-1 and TRBJ2-7; TRBD2 reflects the table's D call only, with no check against the DNA. TRBV21-1 is a known pseudogene. The CDR3 totals 15 residues. CDR3 protein: CASSKLAGYEDEQYF. Here the CDR3 DNA reads TGTGCCAGCAGCAAACTAGCGGGATATGAAGACGAGCAGTACTTC.

The chain employs TRBV7-6 and TRBJ1-3, with a weak D call TRBD1 (6 bases). Trimming took 5 bases from V and 0 from J, leaving 11 bases between them. This CDR3 is 15 amino acids long. Germline-derived CDR1 and CDR2 are SGHVS and FNYEAQ. CDR3 sequence (DNA): TGTGCCAGCAGCCTTCAGGGGAACTCTGGAAACACCATATATTTT. It translates to CASSLQGNSGNTIYF.

The chain has TRBV4-2 and TRBJ2-2; D perhaps matches TRBD1 (5 bases). Trimming stripped 7 bases from V and 6 bases from J, with 12 bases between. The V gene's germline CDR1 is LGHNA and CDR2 YNFKEQ. The CDR3 is made up of 13 amino acids. For the CDR3, the DNA is TGTGCCAGCATCGGAATAGGGGCCGGGGAGCTGTTTTTT. Its translation is CASIGIGAGELFF.

This chain connects TRBV7-9 to TRBJ2-7; 8 bases match TRBD1. Germline loops: CDR1 SEHNR, CDR2 FQNEAQ (reference sequence). This CDR3 contains 12 residues. V lost 5 bases and J lost 10; bases outside the gene matches: 7. This chain's CDR3 is CASSPDRGLQYF. The CDR3 DNA reads TGTGCCAGCAGCCCTGACAGGGGTCTACAGTACTTC.

This clone was observed a single time. This sequence joins TRBV4-3 and TRBJ2-2, with TRBD2 matching 12 bases. The germline CDR1 and CDR2 sequences are LGHNA and YSLEER. There are 19 residues in the CDR3. V was pared by 0 bases and J by 6 bases, with 11 bases of the junction left unmatched. The CDR3 is CASSQDRLAGGFYAGELFF. CDR3 nucleotides: TGCGCCAGCAGCCAAGATCGGCTAGCGGGGGGGTTCTATGCCGGGGAGCTGTTTTTT.

The J gene is TRBJ1-1, the V gene TRBV7-8; D gene uncertain. This CDR3 spans 14 amino acids. Per the germline V gene, CDR1 is SGHVS and CDR2 is FQNEAQ. V was trimmed by 1 base and J by 0 bases, leaving 6 bases between them. The CDR3 DNA sequence: TGTGCCAGCAGCTTAGGGCGGCTGAACACTGAAGCTTTCTTT. Translated, it gives CASSLGRLNTEAFF.

CDR3: CAIGQGGTEAFF. DNA of the CDR3: TGTGCCATCGGACAGGGGGGCACTGAAGCTTTCTTT. This sequence joins TRBV10-3 and TRBJ1-1; 10 bases align to TRBD1. The germline V gene has CDR1 ENHRY and CDR2 SYGVKD. The ends lost 8 bases at V and 4 bases at J; junction bases unmatched: 1. The length of the CDR3 is 12 residues.

This clone was recorded once. V and J are TRBV6-1 and TRBJ2-7; D call uncertain. With 2 bases removed from V and 2 bases from J, the gap between germline ends came to 7 bases. The CDR3 covers 13 residues. Per germline, CDR1 MNHNS and CDR2 SASEGT. CDR3 protein: CASSEFFAYEQYF. The CDR3 DNA reads as TGTGCCAGCAGTGAATTCTTCGCCTACGAGCAGTACTTC.

The chain couples TRBV11-1 to TRBJ2-5; D perhaps matches TRBD1 (6 bases). Germline CDR1 SGHAT, CDR2 FQDESV (reference sequence). Deletions cut 4 bases from V and 0 bases from J, with 12 bases between. This CDR3 spans 15 amino acids. CDR3 region: CASSWGHANQETQYF. The CDR3 DNA sequence: TGTGCCAGCAGCTGGGGACACGCAAACCAAGAGACCCAGTACTTC.